Following are 15 T cell receptor beta chains from one sample sequenced in a study of blood T cell repertoires in COVID-19. Here immunoSEQ multiplex PCR was the method, and the copy in TCRdb shows in-frame clones only, minus some. The repertoire consists of 200,000 to 300,000 clones, with about 83% occurring once and the leading ten covering around 6%. Sequencing input: peripheral blood. The receptor source for this set is a human donor in a cohort sampled during active COVID-19.

The chain recombines TRBV11-2 with TRBJ2-7; 9 bases line up with TRBD1. CDR1 is SGHAT and CDR2 is FQNNGV in the germline V gene. The V and J ends lost 8 bases and 1 base, in that order; junction bases with no gene match: 21. CDR3 length: 19 amino acids. In DNA form, the CDR3 reads TGTGCCAGCCGATCTCTAACCCGCCGGGACAGGGAAAGGTCCTACGAGCAGTACTTC. Translated: CASRSLTRRDRERSYEQYF.

V and J are TRBV19 and TRBJ1-1; D ambiguous. CDR3 length equals 15 residues. CDR1 and CDR2 from the germline V gene are LNHDA and SQIVND (reference sequence). Trimming removed 3 bases from V and 0 bases from J, with 11 bases in between. This CDR3 is CASSIGHSLNTEAFF. The CDR3 DNA reads as TGTGCCAGTAGTATTGGGCACAGTTTGAACACTGAAGCTTTCTTT.

This clone appeared many times. The J gene is TRBJ2-6, the V gene TRBV27; 10 nucleotides line up with TRBD2. V was pared by 2 bases and J by 4 bases, with 5 bases of the junction left unmatched. CDR3 size: 17 residues. Looked up from germline, CDR1 is MNHEY and CDR2 is SMNVEV (reference sequence). The CDR3 DNA is TGTGCCAGCAGTTTACTAGCGGGAGCGCGCGGGGCCAACGTCCTGACTTTC. Translated: CASSLLAGARGANVLTF. The full variable domain, in which reference TRBV27 and TRBJ2-6 provide the parts outside the CDR3, is EAQVTQNPRYLITVTGKKLTVTCSQNMNHEYMSWYRQDPGLGLRQIYYSMNVEVTDKGDVPEGYKVSRKEKRNFPLILESPSPNQTSLYFCASSLLAGARGANVLTFGAGSRLTVL.

This chain joins TRBV6-5 and TRBJ2-1; D is possibly TRBD1 (6 bases). The CDR3 spans 15 residues. V was trimmed by 7 bases and J by 8 bases, leaving 21 bases between them. CDR1 and CDR2 from the germline V gene are MNHEY and SVGAGI. The CDR3 coding sequence is TGTGCCAGCACTCCGCTGAGGGCAGGGGTTCATGAGCAGTTCTTC. As protein: CASTPLRAGVHEQFF.

This clone was recorded a few times. The chain combines TRBV6-4 with TRBJ2-1; 9 bases agree with TRBD1. CDR3 length equals 12 residues. Trimming at V came to 4 bases and at J to 15 bases, leaving 7 bases not matched to a gene. Germline CDR1 is MRHNA and CDR2 is SNTAGT. The DNA of the CDR3 is TGTGCCAGCAGTGCTGGGACAGGGCATAGGTTCTTC. Encoded protein: CASSAGTGHRFF.

The CDR3 loop is CASSVAGGFLGEQFF. DNA for the CDR3: TGTGCCAGCAGCGTAGCGGGAGGTTTCCTCGGTGAGCAGTTCTTC. The J gene is TRBJ2-1, the V gene TRBV9, with 7 bases fitting TRBD2. The J segment lost 9 bases and the V segment lost 0 bases, leaving 9 bases of the junction unmatched. Germline CDR1 and CDR2: SGDLS and YYNGEE. This CDR3 has 15 amino acids.

J is TRBJ2-1 and V is TRBV7-2; the match to TRBD1 covers 7 bases. Germline V gene lookup returns CDR1 SGHTA and CDR2 FQGNSA. V was pared by 7 bases and J by 8 bases, with 14 bases of the junction left unmatched. This CDR3 spans 15 amino acids. The CDR3 coding sequence is TGTGCCAGCACCCGGGATTCTACAGGGGAGCATGAGCAGTTCTTC. This translates into CASTRDSTGEHEQFF.

V is TRBV6-6 and J is TRBJ2-7; TRBD2 matches 12 bases. Germline CDR1 is MNHNY and CDR2 is SVGAGI (reference sequence). The CDR3 runs 15 residues. The V segment lost 6 bases and the J segment 1 base; nucleotides outside the gene matches: 4. DNA for the CDR3: TGTGCCAGCAGCTCCGGGACTAGCGGGTCCTACGAGCAGTACTTC. Residues: CASSSGTSGSYEQYF.

This clone has a handful of counts. The V and J genes are TRBV30 and TRBJ1-1, with D possibly TRBD1 on 6 matching bases. V lost 0 bases and J 3 bases, leaving 11 bases between the germline ends. The germline CDR1 and CDR2 sequences are GTSNPN and SVGIG (reference sequence). CDR3 length equals 14 residues. The CDR3 DNA sequence: TGTGCCTGGAGTGTAGTGACAGGAGACACTGAAGCTTTCTTT. Translated, it gives CAWSVVTGDTEAFF.

The chain carries TRBV21-1 and TRBJ2-7; TRBD1 is the table's D call, not checked against the DNA. TRBV21-1 is described as a pseudogene. There are 13 residues in the CDR3. The CDR3 is CASSTQGSHEQYF. As DNA, the CDR3 is TGTGCCAGCAGCACCCAGGGTTCCCACGAGCAGTACTTC.

The rearrangement uses TRBV18 and TRBJ1-1; 7 bases align to TRBD1. Per the germline V gene, CDR1 is KGHSH and CDR2 is LQKENI. CDR3 size: 15 residues. V lost 2 bases to trimming and J lost 3 bases; unmatched junction nucleotides: 6. Here the CDR3 DNA reads TGTGCCAGCTCACCAAGGGGGCTCGGGTACACTGAAGCTTTCTTT. Protein sequence: CASSPRGLGYTEAFF.

This clone was detected once. The genes are TRBV27 and TRBJ1-2, with TRBD1 matching over 7 bases. Germline V lookup: CDR1 MNHEY, CDR2 SMNVEV (reference sequence). The V segment lost 3 bases and the J segment 8 bases; nucleotides outside the gene matches: 9. This CDR3 has 14 residues. CDR3 DNA: TGTGCCAGCAGTTTCCACAGACAGGGAGGAGGCTACACCTTC. Translating it yields CASSFHRQGGGYTF.

This chain joins TRBV27 and TRBJ2-3; D is perhaps TRBD1 (6 bases). V was cut by 4 bases and J by 0 bases, with 14 bases left in between. This CDR3 has 16 amino acids. Germline V gene lookup returns CDR1 MNHEY and CDR2 SMNVEV (reference sequence). The CDR3 protein is CASSYGQFPSTDTQYF. In DNA form, the CDR3 reads TGTGCCAGCAGTTACGGACAGTTTCCTAGCACAGATACGCAGTATTTT.

V usage is TRBV6-1 and J usage is TRBJ1-3; D ambiguous. The germline gives CDR1 MNHNS, CDR2 SASEGT. The CDR3 has 15 amino acids. V gave up 2 bases and J gave up 0 bases, with 8 bases separating them. CDR3 amino acids: CASSEQAVSGNTIYF. Here the CDR3 DNA reads TGTGCCAGCAGTGAACAGGCAGTCTCTGGAAACACCATATATTTT.

The rearrangement joins TRBV5-1 to TRBJ2-2; 11 bases match TRBD1. The CDR3 spans 15 residues. V lost 4 bases, J lost 7 bases, and 6 bases stayed unmatched. Per germline, CDR1 SGHRS and CDR2 YFSETQ. CDR3 bases: TGCGCCAGCAGCCCCGGGACAGGGGGGATCGGGGAGCTGTTTTTT. Its protein product is CASSPGTGGIGELFF. Drawing the rest from reference TRBV5-1 and TRBJ2-2, the complete variable domain is KAGVTQTPRYLIKTRGQQVTLSCSPISGHRSVSWYQQTPGQGLQFLFEYFSETQRNKGNFPGRFSGRQFSNSRSEMNVSTLELGDSALYLCASSPGTGGIGELFFGEGSRLTVL.